Following are 14 T cell receptor beta chains from one sample sequenced in a study of blood T cells in healthy people across ages. It was with a sample-barcoded 5' primer and a J-beta primer mix that a second PCR of roughly 7 to 12 cycles was run. TCRdb processed the 5' RACE reads anew with MiXCR; each CDR3 protein has one entry. In the table there are hundreds of thousands of distinct CDR3 sequences, about 52% of which are singletons. The sample was blood. The receptors stem from a woman aged 60-70 years in good health.

J is TRBJ2-7 and V is TRBV9; D is unresolved. This CDR3 is 14 amino acids long. V lost 4 bases to trimming and J lost 0 bases, with 11 bases between them. Germline values: CDR1 SGDLS, CDR2 YYNGEE. DNA for the CDR3: TGTGCCAGCAGCCCAGCAGCGAACTCCTACGAGCAGTACTTC. Its translation is CASSPAANSYEQYF.

V gene TRBV5-1 combines with J gene TRBJ2-7; D may match TRBD1 or TRBD2 (5 bases each). Trimming removed 2 bases at V and 1 base at J, with 13 bases between. CDR1 is SGHRS and CDR2 is YFSETQ in the germline V gene. The CDR3 contains 15 residues. Written as DNA, the CDR3 is TGCGCCAGCAGCTTAACCGGGACGCTGTCCTACGAGCAGTACTTC. Its protein product is CASSLTGTLSYEQYF.

V usage is TRBV4-2 and J usage is TRBJ1-4, with unresolved D. The CDR3 runs to 15 residues. Germline CDR1 and CDR2: LGHNA and YNFKEQ. V was pared by 1 base and J by 7 bases, with 13 bases between. For the CDR3, the DNA is TGTGCCAGCAGCCAAGTTACCTCTGGCCGTGAAAAACTGTTTTTT. This codes for CASSQVTSGREKLFF.

This clonotype came up a few times. V usage is TRBV4-2 and J usage is TRBJ2-5, with D possibly being TRBD1 (5 bases). Germline V gives CDR1 LGHNA, CDR2 YNFKEQ. CDR3 length: 16 residues. V lost 0 bases and J lost 4, with 15 bases in between. CDR3 region: CASSQEGPQEGETQYF. CDR3 coding DNA: TGTGCCAGCAGCCAAGAAGGCCCACAGGAAGGAGAGACCCAGTACTTC.

The CDR3 here is CASSLRPLAGGRNEQFF. In DNA, the CDR3 is TGTGCCAGCAGCTTAAGGCCTCTAGCGGGAGGTAGGAATGAGCAGTTCTTC. The J gene is TRBJ2-1, the V gene TRBV7-9; 11 bases are shared with TRBD2. This CDR3 spans 17 amino acids. In germline, CDR1 is SEHNR, CDR2 FQNEAQ (reference sequence). V gave up 2 bases and J gave up 7 bases; unmatched junction bases: 10.

This clonotype was seen a handful of times. The V and J genes are TRBV5-1 and TRBJ2-7; possible D gene TRBD1, 6 bases. The CDR3 covers 14 residues. Germline values: CDR1 SGHRS, CDR2 YFSETQ. V shed 2 bases and J shed 2 bases, with 11 bases lying between them. The CDR3 DNA is TGCGCCAGCAGCTTTTCCAGGGGAACCTACGAGCAGTACTTC. This sequence encodes CASSFSRGTYEQYF.

In its sample, this clonotype was seen a few times. This chain links TRBV7-3 with TRBJ2-2; D gene unclear. The germline V gene has CDR1 SGHTA and CDR2 FQGTGA. The V end was cut by 3 bases, the J end by 6 bases, with 8 bases between. This CDR3 is 13 amino acids long. DNA of the CDR3: TGTGCCAGCAGCTTGTATGGCGCCGGGGAGCTGTTTTTT. This encodes CASSLYGAGELFF.

There are a few counts of this clonotype. The chain employs TRBV29-1 and TRBJ2-3, with D unclear. The V gene's germline CDR1 is SQVTM and CDR2 ANQGSEA. The CDR3 has 13 residues. The V gene lost 0 bases and the J gene lost 2 bases, with 6 bases spanning the gap. CDR3: CSVEDTPTDTQYF. CDR3 coding DNA: TGCAGCGTTGAAGATACCCCCACAGATACGCAGTATTTT.

The rearrangement uses TRBV5-5 and TRBJ2-5, with D tentatively TRBD1 (5 bases). CDR3 length: 15 amino acids. From germline, CDR1 is SGHKS and CDR2 YYEKEE (reference sequence). Trimming shortened V by 3 bases and J by 2 bases, and 14 bases separated the two germline ends. For the CDR3, the DNA is TGTGCCAGCAGCTCTAAATGGGGCGAGCAAGAGACCCAGTACTTC. It codes for CASSSKWGEQETQYF.

V usage is TRBV10-3 and J usage is TRBJ2-2; a possible D gene is TRBD1 (6 bases). Trimming removed 0 bases from V and 3 bases from J, with 14 bases in between. Germline assignment: CDR1 ENHRY and CDR2 SYGVKD. The CDR3 contains 17 residues. CDR3 amino acids: CAISESRTGTYTGELFF. The CDR3 nucleotides are TGTGCCATCAGTGAGTCGCGTACAGGGACCTACACCGGGGAGCTGTTTTTT.

The V gene is TRBV24-1, the J gene TRBJ2-3; 7 bases map to TRBD2. CDR3 size: 17 residues. With V trimmed by 0 bases and J by 3 bases, 8 bases remained unmatched. CDR1 and CDR2 from the germline V gene are KGHDR and SFDVKD. The chain's CDR3 is CATSDLGNWRETDTQYF. In DNA form, the CDR3 reads TGTGCCACCAGTGATTTGGGTAATTGGCGGGAGACAGATACGCAGTATTTT.

Turning to this clonotype: This sequence may be a read error, since a much larger clone differs from it by one base. The J gene is TRBJ2-1, the V gene TRBV4-2, with D perhaps given as TRBD1 or TRBD2 (5 bases each). CDR1 is LGHNA and CDR2 is YNFKEQ in the germline V gene. The length of the CDR3 is 19 residues. This CDR3 reads CAGSRQPVGRGASYNEQFF. The CDR3 DNA sequence: TGTGCCGGCAGCCGCCAGCCTGTCGGTCGAGGGGCCAGTTACAATGAGCAGTTCTTC.

The chain employs TRBV7-2 and TRBJ2-5; D remains unclear. Near its end, the DNA agrees better with TRBJ2-7, so the J call may be wrong. Germline CDR1 is SGHTA and CDR2 is FQGNSA. The CDR3 length is 14 residues. CDR3 coding DNA: TGTGCCAGCAGCGAGGTCTATCAAAGCGTCGAGCAGTACTTC. Its translation: CASSEVYQSVEQYF.

This clonotype came up a few times. The chain couples TRBV27 to TRBJ2-7; D ambiguous. There are 15 residues in the CDR3. Germline V lookup: CDR1 MNHEY, CDR2 SMNVEV (reference sequence). Trimming took 5 bases from V and 3 from J, leaving 17 bases between them. CDR3 nucleotides: TGTGCCAGCAGTATCCGATCACAGCCAAACTACGAGCAGTACTTC. This sequence encodes CASSIRSQPNYEQYF.